The rows below give T cell receptor beta chains drawn from one sample of a study of T-cell memory formation after mild COVID-19. TCRdb re-analysed the 5' RACE reads in MiXCR, keeping a single row per CDR3 protein. The data hold about 350,000 distinct CDR3 sequences, with around 27% observed a single time. Sequenced: PBMCs or a T cell subset sorted from them (not recorded which). Receptors originate from an adult woman who had mild COVID-19 (a few samples of this study predate the infection). Cell type and time point are not known. Each CDR3 is given with its conserved first and last residue. A D gene is named only where the DNA matches it firmly. Not every row has a clone size; where given, it reads once, few, many or a size class.

v_call,j_call,clone_size,d_call,cdr3_aa,cdr3_nt
TRBV7-8,TRBJ2-2,-,-,CASSSSARELFF,TGTGCCAGCAGCTCTTCAGCGAGGGAGCTGTTTTTT
TRBV9,TRBJ1-6,few,TRBD1,CASSVALTGGSPLHF,TGTGCCAGCAGCGTAGCTCTGACAGGGGGATCACCCCTCCACTTT
TRBV20-1,TRBJ2-5,-,-,CSASMSQYF,TGCAGTGCTAGTATGTCCCAGTACTTC
TRBV18,TRBJ2-1,-,TRBD2,CASSPPSGGYNEQFF,TGTGCCAGCTCACCACCAAGCGGGGGGTACAATGAGCAGTTCTTC
TRBV7-2,TRBJ1-2,-,-,CASSLATALGGYTF,TGTGCCAGCAGCTTAGCCACAGCATTAGGTGGCTACACCTTC
TRBV30,TRBJ2-3,few,-,CAWSLHSTDTQYF,TGTGCCTGGAGCTTACACAGCACAGATACGCAGTATTTT
TRBV6-1,TRBJ2-7,few,TRBD2,CASTHGLERAYEQYF,TGTGCCAGCACCCACGGACTAGAAAGGGCCTACGAGCAGTACTTC
TRBV5-1,TRBJ2-6,few,-,CASTESGANVLTF,TGCGCCAGCACAGAGAGTGGGGCCAACGTCCTGACTTTC
TRBV6-5,TRBJ2-7,-,TRBD1,CASSRRPGRGHYEQYF,TGTGCCAGCAGCCGGAGGCCGGGCAGGGGGCACTACGAGCAGTACTTC
TRBV5-1,TRBJ2-7,few,-,CASSWMGNYEQYF,TGCGCCAGCAGCTGGATGGGGAACTACGAGCAGTACTTC
TRBV24-1,TRBJ2-2,few,TRBD2,CATSDLGLAGANTGELFF,TGTGCCACCAGTGATCTCGGACTAGCGGGGGCGAACACCGGGGAGCTGTTTTTT
TRBV20-1,TRBJ2-7,few,-,CSASGQSYEQYF,TGCAGTGCTAGCGGGCAGTCCTACGAGCAGTACTTC
TRBV12-3/TRBV12-4,TRBJ1-1,few,-,CASSLVTVKTEAFF,TGTGCCAGCAGTTTAGTTACGGTGAAAACTGAAGCTTTCTTT
TRBV20-1,TRBJ2-1,once,-,CSARVRSAMLGNEQFF,TGCAGTGCTAGAGTTAGGTCGGCAATGCTAGGGAATGAGCAGTTCTTC
TRBV20-1,TRBJ2-3,few,-,CSAKTPGTDTQYF,TGCAGTGCCAAGACGCCTGGCACAGATACGCAGTATTTT
TRBV12-3/TRBV12-4,TRBJ1-5,few,-,CASSYEFNQPQHF,TGTGCCAGCAGTTATGAGTTCAATCAGCCCCAGCATTTT
TRBV12-3/TRBV12-4,TRBJ2-2,-,-,CASSPTGLGGTGELFF,TGTGCCAGCAGTCCCACGGGGCTGGGGGGCACCGGGGAGCTGTTTTTT
TRBV7-2,TRBJ2-5,-,-,CASSLWGLETQYF,TGTGCCAGCAGCTTATGGGGGTTGGAGACCCAGTACTTC
TRBV29-1,TRBJ2-7,-,TRBD2,CSVSGTGGLFGEQYF,TGCAGCGTTTCCGGGACGGGGGGGTTATTCGGCGAGCAGTACTTC
TRBV18,TRBJ2-1,-,-,CASSRDSVNEQFF,TGTGCCAGCTCGCGGGACTCTGTCAATGAGCAGTTCTTC
TRBV12-3/TRBV12-4,TRBJ2-5,few,-,CASTNEWKTQYF,TGTGCCAGCACCAACGAGTGGAAGACCCAGTACTTC
TRBV7-3,TRBJ2-1,-,-,CASSFSGAQGSNEQFF,TGTGCCAGCAGCTTCTCCGGGGCCCAGGGATCCAATGAGCAGTTCTTC
TRBV29-1,TRBJ1-1,-,-,CSVETSMNTEAFF,TGCAGCGTTGAGACTTCCATGAACACTGAAGCTTTCTTT
TRBV13,TRBJ2-1,few,-,CASSSKDPFRGDDNEQFF,TGTGCCAGCAGCTCGAAAGATCCATTCAGGGGGGATGACAATGAGCAGTTCTTC
TRBV6-5,TRBJ2-6,-,-,CASRPDRSGANVLTF,TGTGCCAGCAGACCCGATCGCTCTGGGGCCAACGTCCTGACTTTC
TRBV5-6,TRBJ2-7,-,-,CASSLSYEQCF,TGTGCCAGCAGCTTGTCTTACGAGCAGTGCTTC
TRBV6-5,TRBJ1-2,-,-,CASSVAGTLYGYTF,TGTGCCAGCAGTGTAGCCGGGACACTCTATGGCTACACCTTC
TRBV4-3,TRBJ2-7,-,-,CASSQDGARNEQYF,TGCGCCAGCAGCCAAGATGGAGCTAGGAACGAGCAGTACTTC
TRBV11-3,TRBJ1-6,few,TRBD1,CASSSTGSYNSPLHF,TGTGCCAGCAGCTCGACAGGGTCCTATAATTCACCCCTCCACTTT
TRBV7-9,TRBJ2-2,few,-,CASSPLGLYGELFF,TGTGCCAGCAGCCCCTTGGGCCTATACGGGGAGCTGTTTTTT
TRBV7-6,TRBJ2-7,once,-,CASSLFEGGGPASYEQYF,TGTGCCAGCAGCTTATTTGAGGGGGGAGGGCCCGCCTCCTACGAGCAGTACTTC
TRBV4-1,TRBJ2-1,few,-,CASSQGGSLNNEQFF,TGCGCCAGCAGCCAAGGGGGTTCGCTTAACAATGAGCAGTTCTTC
TRBV24-1,TRBJ2-7,-,-,CATSGQIDYEQYF,TGTGCCACCAGTGGACAGATAGACTACGAGCAGTACTTC
TRBV7-2,TRBJ2-5,-,TRBD1,CASSPDRGGETQYF,TGTGCCAGCAGCCCCGACAGGGGGGGCGAGACCCAGTACTTC
TRBV5-1,TRBJ1-1,-,-,CASSLDRREVTEAFF,TGCGCCAGCAGCTTGGATAGGAGGGAGGTAACTGAAGCTTTCTTT
TRBV7-8,TRBJ2-3,-,TRBD2,CASSLYRPGLAPGRGTDTQYF,TGTGCCAGCAGCTTATACCGTCCGGGACTAGCACCGGGAAGGGGCACAGATACGCAGTATTTT
TRBV18,TRBJ1-1,few,-,CASSPPPGPLNTEAFF,TGTGCCAGCTCACCACCTCCAGGACCCCTGAACACTGAAGCTTTCTTT